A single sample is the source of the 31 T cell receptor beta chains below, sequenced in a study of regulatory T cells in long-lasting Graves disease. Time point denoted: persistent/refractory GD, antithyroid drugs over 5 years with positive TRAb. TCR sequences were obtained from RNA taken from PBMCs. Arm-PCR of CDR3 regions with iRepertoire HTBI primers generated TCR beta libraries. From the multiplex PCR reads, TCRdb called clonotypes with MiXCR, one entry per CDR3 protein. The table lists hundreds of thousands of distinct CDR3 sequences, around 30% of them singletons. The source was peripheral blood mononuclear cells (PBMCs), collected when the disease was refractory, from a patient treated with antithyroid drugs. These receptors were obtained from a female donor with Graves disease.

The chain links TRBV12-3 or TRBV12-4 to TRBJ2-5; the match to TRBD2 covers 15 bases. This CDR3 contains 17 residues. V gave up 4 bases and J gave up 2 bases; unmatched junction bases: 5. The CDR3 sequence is CASSWTSGRAGQETQYF. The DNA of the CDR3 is TGTGCCAGCAGTTGGACTAGCGGGAGGGCCGGGCAAGAGACCCAGTACTTC.

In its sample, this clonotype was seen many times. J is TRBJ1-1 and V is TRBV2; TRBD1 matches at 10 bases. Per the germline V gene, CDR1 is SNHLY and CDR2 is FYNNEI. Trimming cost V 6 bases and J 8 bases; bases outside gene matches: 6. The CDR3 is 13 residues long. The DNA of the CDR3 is TGTGCCAGCAGGATTGACAGGGGGCTAGAAGCTTTCTTT. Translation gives CASRIDRGLEAFF. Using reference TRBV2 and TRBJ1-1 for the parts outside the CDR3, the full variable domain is EPEVTQTPSHQVTQMGQEVILRCVPISNHLYFYWYRQILGQKVEFLVSFYNNEISEKSEIFDDQFSVERPDGSNFTLKIRSTKLEDSAMYFCASRIDRGLEAFFGQGTRLTVV.

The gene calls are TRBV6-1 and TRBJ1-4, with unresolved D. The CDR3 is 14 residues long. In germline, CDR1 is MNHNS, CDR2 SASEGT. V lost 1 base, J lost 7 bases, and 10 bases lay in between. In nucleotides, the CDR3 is TGTGCCAGCAGTGAAGGGACTAGTAGTGAAAAACTGTTTTTT. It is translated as CASSEGTSSEKLFF.

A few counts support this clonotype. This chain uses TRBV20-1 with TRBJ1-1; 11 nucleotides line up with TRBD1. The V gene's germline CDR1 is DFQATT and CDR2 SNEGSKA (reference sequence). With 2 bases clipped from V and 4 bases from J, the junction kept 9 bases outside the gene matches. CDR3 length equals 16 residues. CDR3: CSARPWTGGDFTEAFF. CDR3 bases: TGCAGTGCTAGACCCTGGACAGGGGGCGACTTCACTGAAGCTTTCTTT.

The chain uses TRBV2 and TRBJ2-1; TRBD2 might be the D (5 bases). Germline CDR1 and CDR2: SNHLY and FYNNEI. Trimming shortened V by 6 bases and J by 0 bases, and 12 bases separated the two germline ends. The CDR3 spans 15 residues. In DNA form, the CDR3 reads TGTGCCAGCAGCTTGACTGGGAGCTCCTACAATGAGCAGTTCTTC. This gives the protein CASSLTGSSYNEQFF. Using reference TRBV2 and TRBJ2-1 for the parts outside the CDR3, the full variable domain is EPEVTQTPSHQVTQMGQEVILRCVPISNHLYFYWYRQILGQKVEFLVSFYNNEISEKSEIFDDQFSVERPDGSNFTLKIRSTKLEDSAMYFCASSLTGSSYNEQFFGPGTRLTVL.

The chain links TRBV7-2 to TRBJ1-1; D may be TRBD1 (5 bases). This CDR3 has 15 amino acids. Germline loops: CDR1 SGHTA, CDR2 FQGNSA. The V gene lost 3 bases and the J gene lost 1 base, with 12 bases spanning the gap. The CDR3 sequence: CASSFMAGRNTEAFF. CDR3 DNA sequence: TGTGCCAGCAGCTTTATGGCGGGGCGGAACACTGAAGCTTTCTTT.

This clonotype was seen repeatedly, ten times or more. For the CDR3, the DNA is TGTGCCACCAGCAGAGATCTCCAGGGCACTAATGAAAAACTGTTTTTT. This codes for CATSRDLQGTNEKLFF. The chain carries TRBV15 and TRBJ1-4, with D maybe TRBD1 (5 bases). CDR1 and CDR2 from the germline V gene are LNHNV and YYDKDF (reference sequence). V was shortened by 0 bases and J by 2 bases, with 10 bases between the two germline ends. CDR3 length: 16 amino acids.

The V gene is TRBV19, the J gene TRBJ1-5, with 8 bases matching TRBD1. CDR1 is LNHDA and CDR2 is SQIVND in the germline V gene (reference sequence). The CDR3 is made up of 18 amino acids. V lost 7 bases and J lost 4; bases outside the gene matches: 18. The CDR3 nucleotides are TGTGCCAGTACCCCCAGGGGGCTTGGGGGAACTAAAAATCAGCCCCAGCATTTT. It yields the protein CASTPRGLGGTKNQPQHF.

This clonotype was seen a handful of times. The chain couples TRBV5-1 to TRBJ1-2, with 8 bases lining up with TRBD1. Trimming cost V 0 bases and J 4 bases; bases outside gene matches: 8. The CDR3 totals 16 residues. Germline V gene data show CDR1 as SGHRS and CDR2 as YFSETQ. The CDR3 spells CASSLATGVGGYGYTF. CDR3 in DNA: TGCGCCAGCAGCTTGGCGACAGGGGTAGGGGGCTATGGCTACACCTTC.

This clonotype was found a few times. CDR3 region: CSASGTGTSSYEQYF. In DNA form, the CDR3 reads TGCAGTGCTAGCGGGACCGGGACTAGCTCGTACGAGCAGTACTTC. The rearrangement links TRBV20-1 to TRBJ2-7; 9 bases agree with TRBD2. V lost 3 bases to trimming and J lost 4 bases; unmatched junction nucleotides: 10. The length of the CDR3 is 15 residues. Germline loops: CDR1 DFQATT, CDR2 SNEGSKA (reference sequence).

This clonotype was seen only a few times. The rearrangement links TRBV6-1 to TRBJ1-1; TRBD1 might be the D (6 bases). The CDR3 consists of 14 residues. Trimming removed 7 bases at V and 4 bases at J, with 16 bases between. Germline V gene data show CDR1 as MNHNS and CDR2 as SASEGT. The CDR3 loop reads CASITGAGGTEAFF. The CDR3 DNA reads TGTGCCAGCATCACGGGGGCTGGTGGCACTGAAGCTTTCTTT.

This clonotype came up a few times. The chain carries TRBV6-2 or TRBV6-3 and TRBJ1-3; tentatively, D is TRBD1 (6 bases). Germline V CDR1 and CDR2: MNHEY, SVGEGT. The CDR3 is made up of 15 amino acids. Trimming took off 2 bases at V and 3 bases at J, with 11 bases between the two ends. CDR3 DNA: TGTGCCAGCAGTTACGGGGGGGCGGGTGGAAACACCATATATTTT. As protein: CASSYGGAGGNTIYF.

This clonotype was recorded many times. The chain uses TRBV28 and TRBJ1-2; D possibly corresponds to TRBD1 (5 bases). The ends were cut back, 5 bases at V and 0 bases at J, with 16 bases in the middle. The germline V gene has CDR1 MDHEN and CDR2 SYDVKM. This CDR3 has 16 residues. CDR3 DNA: TGTGCCAGCAGTCCGCGGACACGGAACACTAACTATGGCTACACCTTC. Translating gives CASSPRTRNTNYGYTF.

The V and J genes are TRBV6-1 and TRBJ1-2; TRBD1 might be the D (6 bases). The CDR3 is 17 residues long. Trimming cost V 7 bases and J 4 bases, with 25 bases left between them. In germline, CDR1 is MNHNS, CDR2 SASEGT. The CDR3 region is CASTPTNTGRRGYGYTF. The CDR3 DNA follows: TGTGCCAGCACTCCTACTAATACAGGGCGCCGGGGCTATGGCTACACCTTC.

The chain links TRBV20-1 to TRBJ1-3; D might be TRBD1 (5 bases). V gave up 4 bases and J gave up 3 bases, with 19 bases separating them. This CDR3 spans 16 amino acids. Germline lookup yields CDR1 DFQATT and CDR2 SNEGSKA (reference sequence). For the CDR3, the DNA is TGCAGTGCTACACTCAGGGCGGGCGGCTTTGGAAACACCATATATTTT. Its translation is CSATLRAGGFGNTIYF.

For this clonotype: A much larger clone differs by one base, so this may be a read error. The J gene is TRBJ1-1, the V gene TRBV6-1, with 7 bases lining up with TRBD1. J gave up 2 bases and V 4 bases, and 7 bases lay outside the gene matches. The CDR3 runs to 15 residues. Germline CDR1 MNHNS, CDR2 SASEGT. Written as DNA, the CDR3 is TGTGCCAGCAGTGTCCGGACAGGCCTAAACACTGAAGCTTTCTTT. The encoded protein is CASSVRTGLNTEAFF.

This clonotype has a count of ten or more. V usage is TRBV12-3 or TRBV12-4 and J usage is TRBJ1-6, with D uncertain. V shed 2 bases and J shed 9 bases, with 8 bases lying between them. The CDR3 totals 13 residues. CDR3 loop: CASSLNSGSPLHF. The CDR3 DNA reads TGTGCCAGCAGTTTAAACTCCGGTTCACCCCTCCACTTT.

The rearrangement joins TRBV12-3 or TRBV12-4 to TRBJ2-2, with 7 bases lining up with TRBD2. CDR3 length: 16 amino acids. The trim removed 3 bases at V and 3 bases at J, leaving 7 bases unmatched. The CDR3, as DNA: TGTGCCAGCAGTTTGCGGCTAGCGGAGTACACCGGGGAGCTGTTTTTT. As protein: CASSLRLAEYTGELFF.

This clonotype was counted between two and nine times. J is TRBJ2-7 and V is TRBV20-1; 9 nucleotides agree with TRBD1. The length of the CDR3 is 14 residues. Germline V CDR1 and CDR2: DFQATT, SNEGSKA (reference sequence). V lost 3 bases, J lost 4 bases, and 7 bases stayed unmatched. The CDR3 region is CSARAGTGRYEQYF. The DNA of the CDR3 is TGCAGTGCTAGGGCCGGGACAGGGCGGTACGAGCAGTACTTC.

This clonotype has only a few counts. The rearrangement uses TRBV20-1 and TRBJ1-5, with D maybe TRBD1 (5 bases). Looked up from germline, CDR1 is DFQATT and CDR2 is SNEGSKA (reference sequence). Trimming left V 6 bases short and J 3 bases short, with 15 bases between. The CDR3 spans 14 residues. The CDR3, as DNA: TGCAGTGCCAAGGGACGGGGTAACAATCAGCCCCAGCATTTT. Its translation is CSAKGRGNNQPQHF.

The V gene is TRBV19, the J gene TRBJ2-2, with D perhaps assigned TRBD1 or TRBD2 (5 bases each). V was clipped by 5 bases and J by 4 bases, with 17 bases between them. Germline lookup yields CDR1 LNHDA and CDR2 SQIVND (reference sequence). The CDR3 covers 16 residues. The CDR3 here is CASSGHRDGSTGELFF. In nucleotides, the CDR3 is TGTGCCAGTAGTGGCCACCGGGACGGAAGCACCGGGGAGCTGTTTTTT.

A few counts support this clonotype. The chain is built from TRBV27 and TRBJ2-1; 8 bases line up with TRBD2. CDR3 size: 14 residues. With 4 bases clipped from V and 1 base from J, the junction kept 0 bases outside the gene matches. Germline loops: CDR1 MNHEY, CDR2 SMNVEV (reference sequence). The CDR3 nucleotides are TGTGCCAGCAGTTCGGGGGGGTCCTACAATGAGCAGTTCTTC. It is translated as CASSSGGSYNEQFF.

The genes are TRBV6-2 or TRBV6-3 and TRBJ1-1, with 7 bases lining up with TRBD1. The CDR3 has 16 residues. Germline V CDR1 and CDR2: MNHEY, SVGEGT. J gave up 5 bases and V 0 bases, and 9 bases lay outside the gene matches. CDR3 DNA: TGTGCCAGCAGTTACTCAGGGGGCGGTTTGTGGACTGAAGCTTTCTTT. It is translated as CASSYSGGGLWTEAFF.

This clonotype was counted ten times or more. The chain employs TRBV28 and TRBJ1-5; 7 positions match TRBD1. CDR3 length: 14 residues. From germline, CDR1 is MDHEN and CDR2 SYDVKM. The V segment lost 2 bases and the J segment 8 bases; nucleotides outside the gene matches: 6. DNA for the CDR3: TGTGCCAGCAGTTTAATACAGGGGTTAAAGCCCCAGCATTTT. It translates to CASSLIQGLKPQHF. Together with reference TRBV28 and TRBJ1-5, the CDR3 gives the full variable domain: DVKVTQSSRYLVKRTGEKVFLECVQDMDHENMFWYRQDPGLGLRLIYFSYDVKMKEKGDIPEGYSVSREKKERFSLILESASTNQTSMYLCASSLIQGLKPQHFGDGTRLSIL.

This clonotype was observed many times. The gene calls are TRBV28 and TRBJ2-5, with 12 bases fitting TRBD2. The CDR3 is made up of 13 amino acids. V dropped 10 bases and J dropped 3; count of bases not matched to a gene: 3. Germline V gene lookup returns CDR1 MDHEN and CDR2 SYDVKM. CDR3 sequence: CATRTSGEETQYF. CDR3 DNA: TGTGCCACACGGACTAGCGGGGAAGAGACCCAGTACTTC.

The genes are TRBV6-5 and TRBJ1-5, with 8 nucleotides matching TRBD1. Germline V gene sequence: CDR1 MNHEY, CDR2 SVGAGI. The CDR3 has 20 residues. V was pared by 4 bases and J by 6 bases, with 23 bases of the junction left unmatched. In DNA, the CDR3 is TGTGCCAGCAGTTTGGGCTTCGGACAGGGAGACGTAGTGGTTTTTCAGCCCCAGCATTTT. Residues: CASSLGFGQGDVVVFQPQHF.

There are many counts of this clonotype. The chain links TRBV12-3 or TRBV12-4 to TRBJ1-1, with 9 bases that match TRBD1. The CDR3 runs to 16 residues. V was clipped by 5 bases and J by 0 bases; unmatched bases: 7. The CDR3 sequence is CASSDWGTGMNTEAFF. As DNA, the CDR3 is TGTGCCAGCAGTGATTGGGGGACAGGGATGAACACTGAAGCTTTCTTT.

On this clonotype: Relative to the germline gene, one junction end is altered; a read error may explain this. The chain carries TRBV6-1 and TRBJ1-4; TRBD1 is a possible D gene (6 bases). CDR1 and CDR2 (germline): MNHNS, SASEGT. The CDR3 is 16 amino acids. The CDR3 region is CAISPRGGGANVKLFF. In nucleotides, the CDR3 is TGTGCCATCAGTCCTCGGGGAGGGGGAGCTAATGTAAAACTGTTTTTT.

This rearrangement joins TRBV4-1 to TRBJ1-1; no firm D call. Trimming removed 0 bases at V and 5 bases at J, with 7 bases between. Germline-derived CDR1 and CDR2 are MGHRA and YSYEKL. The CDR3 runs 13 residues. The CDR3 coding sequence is TGCGCCAGCAGCCAAGACCGCTGGACTGAAGCTTTCTTT. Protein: CASSQDRWTEAFF.

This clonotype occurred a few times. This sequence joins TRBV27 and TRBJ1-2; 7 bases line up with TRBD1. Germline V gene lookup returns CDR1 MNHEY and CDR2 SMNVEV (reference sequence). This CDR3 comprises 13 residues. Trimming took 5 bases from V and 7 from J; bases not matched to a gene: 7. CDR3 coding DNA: TGTGCCAGCAGTAGACAGGGAGAGAGTGGCTACACCTTC. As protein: CASSRQGESGYTF.

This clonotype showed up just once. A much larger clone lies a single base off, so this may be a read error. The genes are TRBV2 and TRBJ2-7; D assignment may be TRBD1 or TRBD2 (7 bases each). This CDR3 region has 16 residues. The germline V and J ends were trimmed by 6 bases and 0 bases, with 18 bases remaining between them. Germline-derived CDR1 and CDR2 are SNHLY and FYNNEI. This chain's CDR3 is CASSSGTAFSSYEQYF. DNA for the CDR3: TGTGCCAGCAGCAGCGGGACAGCCTTCAGCTCCTACGAGCAGTACTTC.